The clone carrying this TCR beta chain has only one observation. Its antigen is still unknown. This CDR3 has 14 residues. Trimming removed 4 bases from V and 7 bases from J; junction bases left unmatched: 6. Germline V CDR1 and CDR2: LGHNA, YNFKEQ. Using immunoSEQ multiplex PCR, the repertoire was profiled, and TCRdb retains in-frame clones only, with some absent. The table has 75,000 to 80,000 clones, 75% to 90% seen once. The sample belongs to a study of T cell responses to AZD1222 COVID-19 vaccine. General study findings and limits: Researchers took repertoire samples only after the peak T cell response had come.

The TCR originated in an adult who received the AZD1222 COVID-19 vaccine. This chain links TRBV4-2 with TRBJ2-2; 7 nucleotides agree with TRBD1. The source was peripheral blood, collected 28 days after the second AZD1222 dose. The CDR3 sequence is CASSLRTGGGELFF. Written as DNA, the CDR3 is TGTGCCAGCAGCCTTCGGACAGGTGGCGGGGAGCTGTTTTTT.